A single sample is the source of the 4 T cell receptor beta chains below, sequenced in a study of shared clonotypes between healthy human individuals. The table came from immunoSEQ multiplex PCR; TCRdb's copy has only in-frame clones and leaves some out. The sample yields 600,000 to 750,000 clones, less than 80% seen once. Source material: memory CD4+ T cells sorted from blood. The subset was: CD45RA-negative fraction. The receptor set was obtained from a woman aged 30 to 39 in good health.

CDR3 amino acids: CSASARDEAFF. The DNA of the CDR3 is TGCAGTGCTTCGGCGAGGGATGAAGCTTTCTTT. This chain connects TRBV20-1 to TRBJ1-1; D gene ambiguous. The V and J ends lost 5 bases and 7 bases respectively, with 11 bases between them. The germline gives CDR1 DFQATT, CDR2 SNEGSKA (reference sequence). The CDR3 has 11 residues.

This chain uses TRBV10-2 with TRBJ1-1; D is perhaps TRBD1 (5 bases). CDR3 length: 12 residues. Germline V gene sequence: CDR1 WSHSY, CDR2 SAAADI. V was clipped by 6 bases and J by 10 bases, with 15 bases between them. CDR3 protein: CASRTALGGAFF. CDR3 coding DNA: TGCGCCAGCAGGACAGCTCTCGGGGGAGCTTTCTTT.

This clone has a handful of counts. The chain employs TRBV4-1 and TRBJ2-7; TRBD2 matches 7 bases. The CDR3 consists of 16 residues. V lost 0 bases, J lost 3 bases, and 8 bases stayed unmatched. Germline values: CDR1 MGHRA, CDR2 YSYEKL. CDR3: CASSQEGPSGDYEQYF. Written as DNA, the CDR3 is TGCGCCAGCAGCCAAGAGGGGCCTAGCGGAGACTACGAGCAGTACTTC.

This chain uses TRBV6-5 with TRBJ1-2; TRBD1 agrees at 7 bases. The CDR3 runs 13 residues. After removal of 2 bases from V and 8 bases from J, the junction contained 5 bases not matched to a gene. CDR1 MNHEY and CDR2 SVGAGI come from the germline V gene. The DNA of the CDR3 is TGTGCCAGCAGTTACCTTAACAGGGGCGGCTACACCTTC. Residues: CASSYLNRGGYTF.